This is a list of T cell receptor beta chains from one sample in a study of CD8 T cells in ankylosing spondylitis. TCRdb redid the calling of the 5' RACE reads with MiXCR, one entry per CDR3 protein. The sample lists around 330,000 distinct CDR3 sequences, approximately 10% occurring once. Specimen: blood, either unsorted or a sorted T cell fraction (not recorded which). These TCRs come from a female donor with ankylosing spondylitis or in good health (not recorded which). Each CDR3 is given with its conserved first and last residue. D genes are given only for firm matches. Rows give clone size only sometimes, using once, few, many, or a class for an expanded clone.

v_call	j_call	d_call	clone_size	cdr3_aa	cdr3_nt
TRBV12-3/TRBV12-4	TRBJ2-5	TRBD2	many	CASSLGSGSLYETQYF	TGTGCCAGCAGTTTAGGTAGCGGGAGCCTTTACGAGACCCAGTACTTC
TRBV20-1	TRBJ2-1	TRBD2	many	CSATSRRGSYNEQFF	TGCAGTGCTACCTCTCGGCGGGGGTCCTACAATGAGCAGTTCTTC
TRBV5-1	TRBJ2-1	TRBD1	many	CASSFEGAAYNEQFF	TGCGCCAGCAGCTTCGAGGGGGCCGCCTACAATGAGCAGTTCTTC
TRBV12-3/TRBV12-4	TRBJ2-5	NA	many	CASSLDAGLRETQYF	TGTGCCAGCAGTTTAGATGCGGGGTTACGGGAGACCCAGTACTTC
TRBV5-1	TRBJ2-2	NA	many	CASSLEGSTGELFF	TGCGCCAGCAGCTTGGAAGGTAGCACCGGGGAGCTGTTTTTT
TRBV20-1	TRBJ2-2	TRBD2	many	CSARPAGGPSFGELFF	TGCAGTGCTAGACCCGCGGGAGGGCCTAGTTTCGGGGAGCTGTTTTTT
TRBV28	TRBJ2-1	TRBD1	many	CASSSPGDRGYNEQFF	TGTGCCAGCAGTTCCCCGGGGGACAGGGGTTACAATGAGCAGTTCTTC
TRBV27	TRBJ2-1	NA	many	CASSYAFLQFF	TGTGCCAGCAGTTATGCTTTTTTACAGTTCTTC
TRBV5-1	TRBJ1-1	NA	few	CASSTRVADTEAFF	TGCGCCAGCAGCACCAGGGTTGCTGACACTGAAGCTTTCTTT
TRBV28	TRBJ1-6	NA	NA	CASSSLMNNSPLHF	TGTGCCAGCAGCTCCCTTATGAATAATTCACCCCTCCACTTT
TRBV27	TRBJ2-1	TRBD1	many	CASSFNDRGQGEQFF	TGTGCCAGCAGTTTCAATGACAGGGGGCAAGGTGAGCAGTTCTTC
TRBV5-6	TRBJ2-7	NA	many	CASSLVSGREYF	TGTGCCAGCAGCTTGGTATCGGGTAGAGAGTACTTC
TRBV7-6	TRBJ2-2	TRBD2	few	CASSLNRGDKTGELFF	TGTGCCAGCAGCCTCAACCGGGGGGATAAAACCGGGGAGCTGTTTTTT
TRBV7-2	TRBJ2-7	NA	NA	CASSPGASRSYEQYF	TGTGCCAGCAGCCCAGGGGCTAGCAGATCCTACGAGCAGTACTTC
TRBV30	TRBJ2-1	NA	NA	CAWSGVSGGISSYNEQFF	TGTGCCTGGAGTGGGGTTTCGGGTGGGATTAGCTCCTACAATGAGCAGTTCTTC
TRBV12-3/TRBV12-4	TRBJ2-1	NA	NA	CASSLARVDEQFF	TGTGCCAGCAGTTTAGCGAGGGTGGATGAGCAGTTCTTC
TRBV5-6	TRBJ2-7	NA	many	CASSSDRSYEQYF	TGTGCCAGCAGCTCTGACAGGTCCTACGAGCAGTACTTC
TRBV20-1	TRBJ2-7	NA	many	CSAHRDTSYEQYF	TGCAGTGCTCACAGGGATACCTCCTACGAGCAGTACTTC
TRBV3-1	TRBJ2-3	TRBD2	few	CASSFIAGGSTDTQYF	TGTGCCAGCAGCTTCATAGCGGGTGGGAGCACAGATACGCAGTATTTT
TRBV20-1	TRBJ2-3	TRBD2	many	CSAGRLAGRGDTQYF	TGCAGTGCTGGAAGACTAGCGGGACGGGGAGATACGCAGTATTTT
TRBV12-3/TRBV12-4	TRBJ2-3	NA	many	CASSFVLTDTQYF	TGTGCCAGCAGTTTTGTCCTCACAGATACGCAGTATTTT
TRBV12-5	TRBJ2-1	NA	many	CASGSPGAGYQEKFF	TGTGCTAGTGGTTCCCCTGGGGCAGGATATCAGGAAAAGTTCTTC
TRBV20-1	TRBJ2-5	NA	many	CSATSASGEQETQYF	TGCAGTGCTACCTCGGCAAGCGGAGAACAAGAGACCCAGTACTTC
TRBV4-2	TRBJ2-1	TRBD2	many	CASSPYGGGYNEQFF	TGTGCCAGCAGCCCCTATGGGGGGGGCTACAATGAGCAGTTCTTC
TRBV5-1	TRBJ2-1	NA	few	CASSPDTGTWGQFF	TGCGCCAGCAGCCCAGATACAGGGACATGGGGGCAGTTCTTC
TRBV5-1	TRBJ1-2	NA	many	CASSEQGRETYGYTF	TGCGCCAGCAGCGAACAGGGACGGGAGACCTATGGCTACACCTTC
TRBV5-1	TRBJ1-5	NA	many	CASSSDSNQPQHF	TGCGCCAGCAGCTCAGATAGCAATCAGCCCCAGCATTTT
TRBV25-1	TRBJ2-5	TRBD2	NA	CASSGGGAETQYF	TGTGCCAGCAGTGGGGGGGGAGCGGAGACCCAGTACTTC
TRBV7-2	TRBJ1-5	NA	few	CASSLAGRAGQPQHF	TGTGCCAGCAGCTTAGCGGGGCGGGCGGGTCAGCCCCAGCATTTT
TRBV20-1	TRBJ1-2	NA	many	CSAKSYGYTF	TGCAGTGCAAAGAGCTATGGCTACACCTTC
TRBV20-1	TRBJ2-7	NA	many	CSARLRDTVYEQYF	TGCAGTGCTAGGCTCCGGGACACCGTCTACGAGCAGTACTTC
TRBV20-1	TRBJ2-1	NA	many	CSARGGDPSNNEQFF	TGCAGTGCTAGGGGAGGAGACCCGAGCAACAATGAGCAGTTCTTC
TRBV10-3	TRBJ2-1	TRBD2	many	CAINSGTSNEQFF	TGTGCCATCAACTCCGGGACTAGTAATGAGCAGTTCTTC
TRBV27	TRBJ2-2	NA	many	CASSSSGKGTGELFF	TGTGCCAGCAGTTCCTCGGGCAAGGGCACCGGGGAGCTGTTTTTT
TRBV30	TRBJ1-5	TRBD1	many	CAWSGTGRGQPQHF	TGTGCCTGGAGTGGGACAGGGAGGGGTCAGCCCCAGCATTTT
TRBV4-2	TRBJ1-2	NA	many	CASSHPTANYGYTF	TGTGCCAGCAGCCACCCGACAGCTAACTATGGCTACACCTTC
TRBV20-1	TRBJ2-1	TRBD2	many	CSARDYFSGLTYNEQFF	TGCAGTGCTAGAGATTATTTTAGCGGGCTCACCTACAATGAGCAGTTCTTC
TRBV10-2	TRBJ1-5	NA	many	CASSGVVYNQPQHF	TGCGCCAGCAGTGGAGTTGTCTACAATCAGCCCCAGCATTTT
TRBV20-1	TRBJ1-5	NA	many	CSAPMGTGNQPQHF	TGCAGTGCCCCAATGGGTACTGGGAATCAGCCCCAGCATTTT
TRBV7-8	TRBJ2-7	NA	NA	CASSPEGSYEQYF	TGTGCCAGCAGCCCGGAGGGCTCCTACGAGCAGTACTTC
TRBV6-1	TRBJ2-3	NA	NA	CASSELGGAIDTQYF	TGTGCCAGCAGTGAACTCGGCGGGGCAATAGATACGCAGTATTTT
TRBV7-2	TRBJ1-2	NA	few	CASSYIGNNYGYTF	TGTGCCAGCAGCTATATAGGGAATAACTATGGCTACACCTTC
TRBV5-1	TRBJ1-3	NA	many	CASSSLDTGGNTIYF	TGCGCCAGCAGCTCCCTCGATACTGGTGGAAACACCATATATTTT
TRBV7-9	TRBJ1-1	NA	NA	CASSTSVNTEAFF	TGTGCCAGCAGCACTTCGGTGAACACTGAAGCTTTCTTT
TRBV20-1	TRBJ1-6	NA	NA	CSARGAISSPLHF	TGCAGTGCTAGAGGGGCCATCTCTTCACCCCTCCACTTT
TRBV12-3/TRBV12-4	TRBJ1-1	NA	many	CASSFIAGDTEAFF	TGTGCCAGCAGTTTTATCGCCGGGGACACTGAAGCTTTCTTT
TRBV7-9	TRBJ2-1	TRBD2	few	CASSSPPSGGANNEQFF	TGTGCCAGCAGCTCCCCCCCGAGCGGGGGGGCGAACAATGAGCAGTTCTTC
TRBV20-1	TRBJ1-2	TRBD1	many	CSARWDRDSGYTF	TGCAGTGCTAGATGGGACAGGGATAGTGGCTACACCTTC
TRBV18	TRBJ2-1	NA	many	CASSPRQASYNEQFF	TGTGCCAGCTCACCAAGACAGGCGTCCTACAATGAGCAGTTCTTC
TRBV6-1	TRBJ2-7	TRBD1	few	CASSRDRETHEQYF	TGTGCCAGCAGCCGGGACAGGGAGACCCACGAGCAGTACTTC
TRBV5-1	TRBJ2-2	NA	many	CASSPGRNTGELFF	TGCGCCAGCAGCCCAGGACGGAACACCGGGGAGCTGTTTTTT
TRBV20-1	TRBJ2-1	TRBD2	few	CSARAGTASGREIYNEQFF	TGCAGTGCTAGAGCCGGGACAGCTAGCGGGAGGGAGATCTACAATGAGCAGTTCTTC
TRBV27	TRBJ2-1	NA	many	CASSSPSRGRVQFF	TGTGCCAGCAGTTCTCCTTCGAGAGGGCGGGTGCAGTTCTTC
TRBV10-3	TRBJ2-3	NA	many	CAISDRTSTDTQYF	TGTGCCATCAGTGACAGAACTAGCACAGATACGCAGTATTTT
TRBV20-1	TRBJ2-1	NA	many	CSARSKAEQFF	TGCAGTGCTAGGTCGAAGGCCGAGCAGTTCTTC
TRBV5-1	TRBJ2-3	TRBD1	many	CASRLSRDRGNTQYF	TGCGCCAGCAGGTTGTCCCGGGACAGGGGAAATACGCAGTATTTT
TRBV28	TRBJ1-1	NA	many	CASSPPGRTEAFF	TGTGCCAGCAGCCCCCCAGGGAGAACTGAAGCTTTCTTT
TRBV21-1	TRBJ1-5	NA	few	CASSKILRDRAYQHF	TGTGCCAGCAGCAAAATTCTAAGGGACAGGGCATACCAGCATTTT
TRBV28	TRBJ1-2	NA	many	CASSLLSGRGYTF	TGTGCCAGCAGTTTATTGAGCGGCAGGGGCTACACCTTC